This note documents a single TCR beta chain sequence. Its antigen is undetermined. Adult Caucasians living in Nashville, Tennessee made up all of the donors. The germline CDR1 and CDR2 sequences are MGHRA and YSYEKL. The ends were cut back, 1 base at V and 2 bases at J, with 18 bases in the middle. There are 17 residues in the CDR3. These data are taken from a study of shared clonotypes between healthy human individuals. Study-wide points: Clonotypes shared by all four sorted-subset donors had higher generation probabilities than non-shared clonotypes.

The assay was run at deep level. When replicate PCRs were run on sorted subsets, they used 200 to 250 ng DNA, 30,000 to 35,000 T cell genomes. The assay was immunoSEQ multiplex PCR, and TCRdb's table has in-frame clones only and misses some. The sample yields 2 million to 2.5 million clones, about 94% seen once. V is TRBV4-1 and J is TRBJ2-7; a weak D match, TRBD2 (6 bases). The receptor's source is a man between 18 and 35 years old in good health. The sequencing input was naive CD4+ T cells sorted from blood. Sample subset: CD45RA+ positively selected. CDR3 in amino acids: CASSQGHGWGDTYEQYF. The CDR3 bases are TGCGCCAGCAGCCAAGGCCACGGATGGGGGGATACCTACGAGCAGTACTTC.